The 18 T cell receptor beta chains in this list originate from one sample, sequenced in a study of regulatory T cells in long-lasting Graves disease. Time point of the sample: newly diagnosed GD, antithyroid drugs for less than 3 months. PBMC RNA was the source of the TCR library. HTBI primers from iRepertoire and Arm-PCR of CDR3 regions yielded the TCR beta libraries. TCRdb used MiXCR to reprocess the multiplex PCR reads, holding one entry per CDR3 protein. The data contain about 370,000 distinct CDR3 sequences, about a sixth of them seen just once; the ten biggest clones take up 22%. Specimen: peripheral blood mononuclear cells (PBMCs), collected at new diagnosis, from a patient treated with antithyroid drugs. All receptors derive from a female donor with Graves disease.

V is TRBV7-9 and J is TRBJ2-2; weak D call: TRBD2 (5 bases). V was cut by 2 bases and J by 5 bases, with 21 bases left in between. This CDR3 has 18 amino acids. CDR1 is SEHNR, CDR2 FQNEAQ, per germline (reference sequence). The CDR3 region is CASSLPPLSVASTGELFF. As DNA, the CDR3 is TGTGCCAGCAGCTTACCCCCCCTCTCCGTAGCGAGTACCGGGGAGCTGTTTTTT.

This clonotype was picked up many times. The chain is built from TRBV12-3 or TRBV12-4 and TRBJ1-1; 7 bases are shared with TRBD1. The J segment lost 6 bases and the V segment lost 7 bases, leaving 11 bases of the junction unmatched. The length of the CDR3 is 14 residues. CDR3 loop: CASIPSTGVPEAFF. CDR3 in DNA: TGTGCCAGCATTCCGTCAACAGGGGTTCCTGAAGCTTTCTTT.

The V and J genes are TRBV11-2 and TRBJ2-3, with 10 bases fitting TRBD2. TRBJ2-5 explains the end of the DNA better; the J call may be wrong. The CDR3 totals 18 residues. Per the germline V gene, CDR1 is SGHAT and CDR2 is FQNNGV. The CDR3 DNA sequence: TGTGCCAGCAGTCTAAGGCTAGCGGGAGCAGCGGGAATGCAGACCCAGTACTTC. Its protein is CASSLRLAGAAGMQTQYF.

This clonotype was seen a few times. The rearrangement links TRBV5-1 to TRBJ1-4, with 7 bases aligning to TRBD1. CDR1 is SGHRS, CDR2 YFSETQ, per germline. Losses at the gene ends were 5 bases for V and 8 bases for J; bases not matched to a gene: 6. This CDR3 spans 13 amino acids. CDR3 DNA: TGCGCCAGCAGTGAGCTGGACAGGGAAAAACTGTTTTTT. As protein: CASSELDREKLFF.

The chain joins TRBV28 to TRBJ2-7; 13 bases are shared with TRBD2. Per the germline V gene, CDR1 is MDHEN and CDR2 is SYDVKM. V was clipped by 6 bases and J by 3 bases; unmatched bases: 8. The CDR3 extends over 16 amino acids. CDR3 bases: TGTGCCAGCAGAAGCCCGGGACTAGCGGGGATCTACGAGCAGTACTTC. Translating gives CASRSPGLAGIYEQYF.

Notes on this clonotype: This may be a read error: a much more frequent sequence differs by one nucleotide. J is TRBJ2-5 and V is TRBV5-1; 9 bases are shared with TRBD1. J gave up 11 bases and V 4 bases, and 12 bases lay outside the gene matches. The CDR3 is made up of 14 amino acids. CDR1 is SGHRS and CDR2 is YFSETQ in the germline V gene. The DNA of the CDR3 is TGCGCCAGCAGCATCCGGACAGGGGACAATGAGCAGTACTTC. Its translation: CASSIRTGDNEQYF.

This clonotype was counted ten times or more. V and J are TRBV6-2 or TRBV6-3 and TRBJ2-1; 7 bases are a match to TRBD2. From germline, CDR1 is MNHEY and CDR2 SVGEGT. The CDR3 contains 16 residues. V was clipped by 0 bases and J by 0 bases; unmatched bases: 2. The CDR3 DNA sequence: TGTGCCAGCAGTTACTCGGCGGGAGTCTCCTACAATGAGCAGTTCTTC. Encoded protein: CASSYSAGVSYNEQFF.

This clonotype has more than one count but fewer than ten. An end of the junction does not agree with germline; a read error may underlie this. The chain is built from TRBV12-5 and TRBJ2-7; the D gene is possibly TRBD2 (6 bases). CDR3 length: 15 residues. The germline gives CDR1 LGHNT, CDR2 FRNRAP. The CDR3: CASGFLRGSSYVQYF. The DNA for the CDR3 is TGTGCTAGTGGTTTTCTCCGGGGGAGCTCCTACGTGCAGTACTTC.

This clonotype was detected ten times or more. The chain is built from TRBV27 and TRBJ2-3; 9 positions match TRBD1. The CDR3 loop spans 12 amino acids. Germline V lookup: CDR1 MNHEY, CDR2 SMNVEV (reference sequence). The J segment lost 4 bases and the V segment lost 8 bases, leaving 1 base of the junction unmatched. CDR3 sequence: CASRDRADTQYF. For the CDR3, the DNA is TGTGCCAGCCGGGACAGGGCAGATACGCAGTATTTT.

The V and J genes are TRBV20-1 and TRBJ2-1; 11 bases are a match to TRBD2. This CDR3 spans 16 amino acids. The germline CDR1 and CDR2 sequences are DFQATT and SNEGSKA (reference sequence). V lost 4 bases to trimming and J lost 4 bases; unmatched junction nucleotides: 9. CDR3 loop: CSAIIAGGTLYNEQFF. In nucleotides, the CDR3 is TGCAGTGCTATAATAGCGGGGGGGACCTTATACAATGAGCAGTTCTTC.

The rearrangement uses TRBV25-1 and TRBJ2-3; maybe TRBD2 (6 bases). V lost 2 bases and J lost 4, with 16 bases in between. CDR1 is MGHDK, CDR2 SYGVNS, per germline. The CDR3 is made up of 16 amino acids. CDR3 DNA: TGTGCCAGCAGTGAAGGGTCCGGAGGGGACGCAGATACGCAGTATTTT. It specifies CASSEGSGGDADTQYF.

This clonotype was seen at least ten times. The chain has TRBV7-9 and TRBJ1-1; possibly TRBD1 for D (6 bases). The germline CDR1 and CDR2 sequences are SEHNR and FQNEAQ (reference sequence). Trimming took 5 bases from V and 4 from J, leaving 14 bases between them. The CDR3 has 14 amino acids. The CDR3 loop is CASSPAQGRTEAFF. The CDR3, as DNA: TGTGCCAGCAGCCCGGCACAGGGACGCACTGAAGCTTTCTTT.

Ten or more counts support this clonotype. This chain uses TRBV5-1 with TRBJ1-2, with TRBD1 matching 10 bases. The CDR3 runs to 16 residues. J lost 3 bases, V lost 4 bases, and 9 bases had no gene match. Germline CDR1 is SGHRS and CDR2 is YFSETQ. CDR3 sequence: CASSPRAGTGDYGYTF. The CDR3 DNA sequence: TGCGCCAGCAGCCCCCGGGCGGGGACAGGGGACTATGGCTACACCTTC.

This clonotype occurred many times. This chain connects TRBV9 to TRBJ2-2; D gene unclear. The CDR3 covers 12 residues. Germline loops: CDR1 SGDLS, CDR2 YYNGEE. V gave up 5 bases and J gave up 2 bases, with 4 bases separating them. The CDR3 DNA follows: TGTGCCAGCAGAGACAACACCGGGGAGCTGTTTTTT. Translation: CASRDNTGELFF.

This clonotype came up many times. The chain is built from TRBV6-2 or TRBV6-3 and TRBJ2-1; 9 bases line up with TRBD1. The V gene's germline CDR1 is MNHEY and CDR2 SVGEGT. CDR3 size: 15 residues. J gave up 9 bases and V 2 bases, and 8 bases lay outside the gene matches. CDR3 residues: CASSYQGQGKGEQFF. The CDR3 nucleotides are TGTGCCAGCAGTTACCAGGGACAGGGTAAGGGTGAGCAGTTCTTC.

The chain recombines TRBV27 with TRBJ1-4, with D unclear. In germline, CDR1 is MNHEY, CDR2 SMNVEV (reference sequence). The CDR3 contains 18 residues. The V gene lost 6 bases and the J gene lost 3 bases, with 23 bases spanning the gap. As DNA, the CDR3 is TGTGCCAGCAGCCTCCGTCCGGGCCCCCACGAAGCTAATGAAAAACTGTTTTTT. Its translation is CASSLRPGPHEANEKLFF.

This clonotype came up many times. The rearrangement joins TRBV18 to TRBJ2-3, with D possibly called TRBD1 or TRBD2 (5 bases each). Germline CDR1 KGHSH, CDR2 LQKENI. The CDR3 spans 14 residues. V was shortened by 8 bases and J by 1 base, with 13 bases between the two germline ends. CDR3 sequence: CASGGWDRTDTQYF. The CDR3 DNA is TGTGCCAGCGGAGGATGGGACCGCACAGATACGCAGTATTTT.

This clonotype has at least ten counts. V and J are TRBV6-2 or TRBV6-3 and TRBJ1-1; 11 bases are shared with TRBD1. The ends lost 6 bases at V and 4 bases at J; junction bases unmatched: 10. The CDR3 is 16 amino acids. Germline V gene lookup returns CDR1 MNHEY and CDR2 SVGEGT. CDR3 region: CASSPDRGRGVTEAFF. The CDR3 nucleotides read TGTGCCAGCAGCCCGGACAGGGGGCGTGGGGTCACTGAAGCTTTCTTT.